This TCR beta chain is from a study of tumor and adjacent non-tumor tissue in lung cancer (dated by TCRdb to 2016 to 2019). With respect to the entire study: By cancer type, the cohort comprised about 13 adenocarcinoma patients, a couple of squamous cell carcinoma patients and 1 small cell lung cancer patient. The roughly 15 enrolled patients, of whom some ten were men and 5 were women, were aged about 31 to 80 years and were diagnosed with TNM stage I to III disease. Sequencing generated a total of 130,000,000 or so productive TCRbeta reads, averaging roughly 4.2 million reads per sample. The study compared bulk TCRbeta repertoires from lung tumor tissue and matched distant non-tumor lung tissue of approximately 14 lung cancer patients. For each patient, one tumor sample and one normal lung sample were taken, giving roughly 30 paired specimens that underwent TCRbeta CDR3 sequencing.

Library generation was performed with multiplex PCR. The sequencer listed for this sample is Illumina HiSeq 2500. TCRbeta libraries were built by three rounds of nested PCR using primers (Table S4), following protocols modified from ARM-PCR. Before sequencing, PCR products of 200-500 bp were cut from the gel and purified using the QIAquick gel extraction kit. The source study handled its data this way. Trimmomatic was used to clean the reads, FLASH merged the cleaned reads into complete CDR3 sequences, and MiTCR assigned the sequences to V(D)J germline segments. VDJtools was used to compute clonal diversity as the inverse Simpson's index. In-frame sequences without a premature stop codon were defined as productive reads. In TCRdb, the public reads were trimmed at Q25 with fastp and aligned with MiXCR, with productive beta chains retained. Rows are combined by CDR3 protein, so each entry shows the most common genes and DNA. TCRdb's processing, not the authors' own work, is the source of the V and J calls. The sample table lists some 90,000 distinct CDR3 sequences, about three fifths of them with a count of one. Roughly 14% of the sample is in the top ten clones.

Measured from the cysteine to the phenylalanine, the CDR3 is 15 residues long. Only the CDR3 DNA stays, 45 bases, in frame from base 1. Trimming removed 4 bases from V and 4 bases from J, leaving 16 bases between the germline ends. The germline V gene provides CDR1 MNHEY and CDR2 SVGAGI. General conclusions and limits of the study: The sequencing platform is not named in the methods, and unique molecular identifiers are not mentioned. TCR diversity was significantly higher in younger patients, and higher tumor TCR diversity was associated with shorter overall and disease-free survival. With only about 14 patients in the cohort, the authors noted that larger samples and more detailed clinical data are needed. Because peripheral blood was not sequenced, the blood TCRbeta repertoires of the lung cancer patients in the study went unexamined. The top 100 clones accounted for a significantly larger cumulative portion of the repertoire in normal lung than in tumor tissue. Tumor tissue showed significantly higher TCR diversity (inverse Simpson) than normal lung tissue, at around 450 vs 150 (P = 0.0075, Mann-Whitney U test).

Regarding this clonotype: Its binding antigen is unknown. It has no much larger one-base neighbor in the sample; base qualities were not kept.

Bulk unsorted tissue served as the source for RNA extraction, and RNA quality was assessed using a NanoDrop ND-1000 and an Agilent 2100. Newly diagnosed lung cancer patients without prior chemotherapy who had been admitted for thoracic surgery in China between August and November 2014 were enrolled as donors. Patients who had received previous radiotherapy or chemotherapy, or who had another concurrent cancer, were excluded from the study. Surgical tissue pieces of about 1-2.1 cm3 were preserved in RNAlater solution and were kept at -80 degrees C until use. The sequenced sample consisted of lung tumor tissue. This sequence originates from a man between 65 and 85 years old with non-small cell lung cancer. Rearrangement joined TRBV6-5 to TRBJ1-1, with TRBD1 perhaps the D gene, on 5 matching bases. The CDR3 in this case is CASSCTGQLGTEAFF. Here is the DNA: TGTGCCAGCAGTTGCACGGGGCAGTTAGGCACTGAAGCTTTCTTT.